This T cell receptor beta chain was recovered during a study of cytomegalovirus exposure and HLA in healthy donors. General study results and limits: Later on, a genetic analysis was performed. It linked a missense variant in DCLRE1C with V- and J-gene trimming of TCR beta. In a later analysis, an Asian-associated ancestry cluster reportedly showed fewer N-insertions than the roughly 690-donor mean.

Amplification used 60 Vbeta primers and 13 Jbeta primers. Per the study methods: About 12 million of about 88 million unique TCR beta chains were shared, per a later count. Only in-frame clones appear in the TCRdb table, and some are missing; sequencing was by immunoSEQ multiplex PCR. V and J calls plus clone size are reproduced from that table; the DNA served to infer D and trimming. The sample includes some 190,000 clones, 65% to 85% of them seen just once. Comments on this clone: Its antigen remains unidentified.

V was clipped by 7 bases and J by 7 bases; unmatched bases: 11. This CDR3 has 15 residues. CDR1 and CDR2 (germline): SNHLY, FYNNEI. The sample taken for sequencing was PBMCs. The rearrangement links TRBV2 to TRBJ2-2; 8 bases align to TRBD2. This sequence originates from a man aged 18 to 29 in good health and CMV-seronegative. This CDR3 is CASKSQSGRGGELFF. CDR3 nucleotide sequence: TGTGCCAGCAAGTCCCAAAGCGGGAGAGGCGGGGAGCTGTTTTTT. The variable domain in full, with the rest retrieved from reference TRBV2 and TRBJ2-2, is EPEVTQTPSHQVTQMGQEVILRCVPISNHLYFYWYRQILGQKVEFLVSFYNNEISEKSEIFDDQFSVERPDGSNFTLKIRSTKLEDSAMYFCASKSQSGRGGELFFGEGSRLTVL.